This TCR beta chain was sequenced in a study of cytomegalovirus exposure and HLA in healthy donors. V dropped 2 bases and J dropped 1; count of bases not matched to a gene: 6. The CDR3 has 16 amino acids. Germline V lookup: CDR1 SGHTS, CDR2 YDEGEE. Overall study results and limits: Later on, an analysis showed TCR association rates differing by HLA locus, with DRB1 the most and HLA-C the fewest. Common viral pathogens (according to a later analysis) appeared linked to several of the most significant clusters.

Both 60 Vbeta primers and 13 Jbeta primers went into the PCR. Using immunoSEQ multiplex PCR, the repertoire was profiled, and TCRdb retains in-frame clones only, with some absent. The profile shows about 170,000 clones, around 74% of them singletons. Concerning this clone: Its target is unknown.

The sequence was obtained from a female donor in good health and CMV-seronegative. The sequenced sample consisted of PBMCs. This rearrangement joins TRBV5-8 to TRBJ2-7; 10 bases are a match to TRBD1. The CDR3 reads CASSLYPGQGSYEQYF. CDR3 DNA: TGTGCCAGCAGCTTATACCCGGGACAGGGGTCCTACGAGCAGTACTTC. Drawing the rest from reference TRBV5-8 and TRBJ2-7, the complete variable domain is EAGVTQSPTHLIKTRGQQATLRCSPISGHTSVYWYQQALGLGLQFLLWYDEGEERNRGNFPPRFSGRQFPNYSSELNVNALELEDSALYLCASSLYPGQGSYEQYFGPGTRLTVT.